Listed below are T cell receptor beta chains from one sample, sequenced in a study of blood T cell repertoires in COVID-19. Some clones are missing from TCRdb's copy, which holds only in-frame ones; the method was immunoSEQ multiplex PCR. The data contain tens of thousands of clones, roughly 87% of them singletons. Sequenced material: peripheral blood. All receptors derive from a woman aged 50 to 65 with active or convalescent COVID-19. CDR3s include the opening cysteine and the closing phenylalanine or tryptophan. The order of the fields is V gene, clone size, J gene, D gene, CDR3 protein, CDR3 DNA. The D gene is left open where the match is weak. Clone size appears in some rows only: once, few, many, or a class for an expanded clone.

v_call: TRBV5-6; clone_size: -; j_call: TRBJ1-2; d_call: -; cdr3_aa: CASSHNPQRRTF; cdr3_nt: TGTGCCAGCAGCCACAATCCACAAAGGCGGACCTTC
v_call: TRBV29-1; clone_size: -; j_call: TRBJ1-2; d_call: -; cdr3_aa: CSVDDRIYGYTF; cdr3_nt: TGCAGCGTTGACGACAGAATCTATGGCTACACCTTC
v_call: TRBV9; clone_size: -; j_call: TRBJ1-3; d_call: -; cdr3_aa: CASSVDSGFGANSGNTIYF; cdr3_nt: TGTGCCAGCAGCGTAGATTCCGGTTTTGGGGCTAACTCTGGAAACACCATATATTTT
v_call: TRBV7-2; clone_size: few; j_call: TRBJ2-1; d_call: TRBD1; cdr3_aa: CASSLDRGSYNEQFF; cdr3_nt: TGTGCCAGCAGCCTCGACAGGGGATCCTACAATGAGCAGTTCTTC
v_call: TRBV5-4; clone_size: -; j_call: TRBJ1-6; d_call: -; cdr3_aa: CASSLARDSPLHF; cdr3_nt: TGTGCCAGCAGCTTGGCCAGGGATTCACCCCTCCACTTT
v_call: TRBV27; clone_size: -; j_call: TRBJ1-2; d_call: -; cdr3_aa: CASRQDSFSRYGYTF; cdr3_nt: TGTGCCAGCAGACAGGACAGCTTCTCTCGGTATGGCTACACCTTC
v_call: TRBV19; clone_size: -; j_call: TRBJ1-3; d_call: -; cdr3_aa: CASSIDRGNTIYF; cdr3_nt: TGTGCCAGTAGTATAGACAGGGGAAACACCATATATTTT
v_call: TRBV7-9; clone_size: -; j_call: TRBJ2-5; d_call: -; cdr3_aa: CASSLSDRRETQYF; cdr3_nt: TGTGCCAGCAGCTTATCCGACAGGCGAGAGACCCAGTACTTC
v_call: TRBV11-2; clone_size: few; j_call: TRBJ2-2; d_call: -; cdr3_aa: CASLAHAGELFF; cdr3_nt: TGTGCCAGCCTAGCCCACGCCGGGGAGCTGTTTTTT
v_call: TRBV19; clone_size: -; j_call: TRBJ2-5; d_call: -; cdr3_aa: CASSSQGGVQQQETQYF; cdr3_nt: TGTGCCAGTAGCTCACAGGGGGGGGTGCAACAACAAGAGACCCAGTACTTC
v_call: TRBV14; clone_size: -; j_call: TRBJ1-6; d_call: -; cdr3_aa: CASSLVPTGWGNSPLHF; cdr3_nt: TGTGCCAGCAGCCTAGTGCCTACAGGGTGGGGAAATTCACCCCTCCACTTT
v_call: TRBV6-5; clone_size: -; j_call: TRBJ2-5; d_call: TRBD2; cdr3_aa: CASSWGGGAQETQYF; cdr3_nt: TGTGCCAGCAGTTGGGGCGGGGGGGCACAAGAGACCCAGTACTTC
v_call: TRBV4-3; clone_size: -; j_call: TRBJ1-1; d_call: -; cdr3_aa: CASSLDQLMNTEAFF; cdr3_nt: TGCGCCAGCAGCCTAGACCAACTGATGAACACTGAAGCTTTCTTT
v_call: TRBV3-1/TRBV3-2; clone_size: -; j_call: TRBJ1-1; d_call: -; cdr3_aa: CASSRSGVNTEAFF; cdr3_nt: TGTGCCAGCAGCCGGTCAGGGGTGAACACTGAAGCTTTCTTT
v_call: TRBV5-5; clone_size: once; j_call: TRBJ2-5; d_call: -; cdr3_aa: CASSWAGSQETQYF; cdr3_nt: TGTGCCAGCAGCTGGGCCGGGAGCCAAGAGACCCAGTACTTC
v_call: TRBV3-1/TRBV3-2; clone_size: -; j_call: TRBJ1-3; d_call: TRBD1; cdr3_aa: CASSHVTGEGGNTIYF; cdr3_nt: TGTGCCAGCAGCCATGTAACAGGGGAAGGTGGAAACACCATATATTTT
v_call: TRBV10-3; clone_size: -; j_call: TRBJ2-7; d_call: TRBD2; cdr3_aa: CAISESSGGYEQYF; cdr3_nt: TGTGCCATCAGTGAGTCTAGCGGGGGCTACGAGCAGTACTTC
v_call: TRBV7-3; clone_size: -; j_call: TRBJ2-1; d_call: TRBD2; cdr3_aa: CASSSAGGLKSEQFF; cdr3_nt: TGTGCCAGCAGCTCCGCGGGGGGGCTAAAATCGGAGCAGTTCTTC
v_call: TRBV3-1/TRBV3-2; clone_size: -; j_call: TRBJ2-7; d_call: -; cdr3_aa: CASSRRGNEQYF; cdr3_nt: TGTGCCAGCAGCCGCCGGGGGAACGAGCAGTACTTC
v_call: TRBV7-2; clone_size: -; j_call: TRBJ1-2; d_call: -; cdr3_aa: CASSTRTETPYGYTF; cdr3_nt: TGTGCCAGCAGCACCCGGACAGAGACACCCTATGGCTACACCTTC
v_call: TRBV4-2; clone_size: -; j_call: TRBJ1-5; d_call: -; cdr3_aa: CASSQERGGNQPQHF; cdr3_nt: TGTGCCAGCAGCCAAGAACGGGGAGGGAATCAGCCCCAGCATTTT
v_call: TRBV6-5; clone_size: -; j_call: TRBJ1-5; d_call: -; cdr3_aa: CASGPYQPQHF; cdr3_nt: TGTGCCAGCGGGCCTTATCAGCCCCAGCATTTT
v_call: TRBV12-3/TRBV12-4; clone_size: -; j_call: TRBJ2-5; d_call: -; cdr3_aa: CASTTGEETQYF; cdr3_nt: TGTGCCAGCACGACAGGAGAAGAGACCCAGTACTTC
v_call: TRBV24-1; clone_size: few; j_call: TRBJ1-5; d_call: -; cdr3_aa: CAVMGQRYGNQPQHF; cdr3_nt: TGTGCCGTCATGGGGCAGAGGTACGGCAATCAGCCCCAGCATTTT
v_call: TRBV11-2; clone_size: -; j_call: TRBJ1-2; d_call: -; cdr3_aa: CASSLEGAGGSYTF; cdr3_nt: TGTGCCAGCAGCTTAGAAGGGGCCGGCGGAAGCTACACCTTC
v_call: TRBV5-5; clone_size: once; j_call: TRBJ1-2; d_call: TRBD1; cdr3_aa: CASSYKTGSGYTF; cdr3_nt: TGTGCCAGCAGCTACAAGACAGGGTCTGGCTACACCTTC
v_call: TRBV18; clone_size: -; j_call: TRBJ2-1; d_call: TRBD1; cdr3_aa: CASSPEPRGLGYNEQFF; cdr3_nt: TGTGCCAGCTCACCGGAACCCAGGGGGTTAGGCTACAATGAGCAGTTCTTC
v_call: TRBV20-1; clone_size: -; j_call: TRBJ2-7; d_call: -; cdr3_aa: CSGRDTHEQYF; cdr3_nt: TGCAGTGGCCGGGACACACACGAGCAGTACTTC
v_call: TRBV7-2; clone_size: -; j_call: TRBJ1-1; d_call: -; cdr3_aa: CASSGSTRLNTEAFF; cdr3_nt: TGTGCCAGCAGCGGTTCGACAAGATTGAACACTGAAGCTTTCTTT
v_call: TRBV6-5; clone_size: -; j_call: TRBJ1-4; d_call: -; cdr3_aa: CASSYSAGSNEKLFF; cdr3_nt: TGTGCCAGCAGTTACTCGGCGGGGTCTAATGAAAAACTGTTTTTT
v_call: TRBV5-6; clone_size: -; j_call: TRBJ1-2; d_call: -; cdr3_aa: CASSLGATSGATRYGYTF; cdr3_nt: TGTGCCAGCAGCTTGGGGGCGACATCAGGGGCTACTCGGTATGGCTACACCTTC
v_call: TRBV19; clone_size: -; j_call: TRBJ2-1; d_call: TRBD2; cdr3_aa: CASIHSGGREQFF; cdr3_nt: TGTGCCAGTATCCACAGCGGGGGACGTGAGCAGTTCTTC
v_call: TRBV18; clone_size: once; j_call: TRBJ1-2; d_call: -; cdr3_aa: CASSPSGSNYGYTF; cdr3_nt: TGTGCCAGCTCACCCTCGGGTTCTAACTATGGCTACACCTTC
v_call: TRBV6-5; clone_size: -; j_call: TRBJ1-5; d_call: TRBD1; cdr3_aa: CASRQGATNQPQHF; cdr3_nt: TGTGCCAGCAGGCAGGGGGCTACCAATCAGCCCCAGCATTTT
v_call: TRBV6-1; clone_size: -; j_call: TRBJ1-5; d_call: -; cdr3_aa: CASSESHGVSWNQPQHF; cdr3_nt: TGTGCCAGCAGTGAATCCCACGGGGTTAGCTGGAATCAGCCCCAGCATTTT
v_call: TRBV7-3; clone_size: -; j_call: TRBJ1-2; d_call: -; cdr3_aa: CASSPGGASSIGGYTF; cdr3_nt: TGTGCCAGCAGCCCCGGCGGGGCATCCAGTATTGGTGGCTACACCTTC
v_call: TRBV3-1/TRBV3-2; clone_size: few; j_call: TRBJ1-2; d_call: -; cdr3_aa: CASSPGETGSRRGGYTF; cdr3_nt: TGTGCCAGCAGTCCTGGCGAGACAGGTTCCCGTCGGGGCGGCTACACCTTC
v_call: TRBV5-1; clone_size: few; j_call: TRBJ1-3; d_call: TRBD1; cdr3_aa: CASSLETGQGNTIYF; cdr3_nt: TGCGCCAGCAGCTTGGAGACAGGGCAAGGAAACACCATATATTTT
v_call: TRBV10-3; clone_size: -; j_call: TRBJ1-1; d_call: TRBD1; cdr3_aa: CAISESGTGPVGTEAFF; cdr3_nt: TGTGCCATCAGTGAGTCGGGGACAGGGCCCGTGGGCACTGAAGCTTTCTTT